This T cell receptor beta chain was obtained from a study of shared clonotypes between healthy human individuals. Turning to the study itself: Donor ages ranged 18 to 49 years: two women, three men. Study observations and caveats: The sharing of 4.5% to 5% of naive CD4 clonotypes was seen across several donors.

CD4+ cells yielded CD45RA+ naive and CD45RA-negative memory subsets. Each subset's genomic DNA was split evenly across several immunoSEQ plates. Produced via immunoSEQ multiplex PCR; TCRdb's table is partial and in-frame only. The profile shows millions of clones, more than 80% of them singletons. Germline assignment: CDR1 SGHRS and CDR2 YFSETQ. With 0 bases removed from V and 7 bases from J, the gap between germline ends came to 19 bases. This CDR3 has 16 amino acids. Worth noting for this clone: Its antigen is currently unknown.

The sequencing sample was made of naive CD4+ T cells sorted from blood. As for subset: CD45RA+ positively selected. The source is a young man in good health. The chain recombines TRBV5-1 with TRBJ2-5, with a tentative D call TRBD2 (6 bases). For the CDR3, the DNA is TGCGCCAGCAGCTTGGAACTAGCTCATACGTCGGCGACCCAGTACTTC. It is translated as CASSLELAHTSATQYF.